Listed below are T cell receptor beta chains from one sample, sequenced in a study of T cells in Graves' hyperthyroidism and ophthalmopathy. TCRdb fed the multiplex PCR reads into MiXCR, producing one record per CDR3 protein. Of 490,000 or so distinct CDR3 sequences in the sample, about 46% were seen once. Sequencing was done on a sample of peripheral blood or thyroid tissue (not recorded which). The receptors derive from an adult woman with Graves' disease, either hyperthyroidism or ophthalmopathy (not recorded which). Each CDR3 is given with its conserved first and last residue. A D gene is named only where the DNA matches it firmly. The size entry is marked missing in some rows and otherwise reads once, few, many or a size class.

CASSRLAVTGELFF | TGTGCCAGCAGCCGACTAGCGGTAACCGGGGAGCTGTTTTTT | TRBJ2-2 | - | TRBD2 | TRBV7-3
CAISGRTGDTEAFF | TGTGCCATCAGTGGCAGAACAGGGGACACTGAAGCTTTCTTT | TRBJ1-1 | few | TRBD1 | TRBV10-3
CASSPDRIYEQYF | TGCGCCAGCAGCCCTGACCGGATCTACGAGCAGTACTTC | TRBJ2-7 | - | - | TRBV5-1
CASSHGTGTLVNGYTF | TGTGCCAGCAGCCATGGGACAGGGACGCTGGTTAATGGCTACACCTTC | TRBJ1-2 | once | TRBD1 | TRBV13
CASSLGRGWAEAFF | TGCGCCAGCAGCTTGGGCAGGGGTTGGGCTGAAGCTTTCTTT | TRBJ1-1 | many | - | TRBV5-1
CSVEGMRHEKLFF | TGCAGCGTTGAAGGGATGCGACACGAAAAACTGTTTTTT | TRBJ1-4 | - | - | TRBV29-1
CASSLALAGRGETQYF | TGTGCCAGCAGCTTAGCGCTGGCAGGGCGGGGGGAGACCCAGTACTTC | TRBJ2-5 | many | TRBD2 | TRBV7-2
CSAPGLGGSEKLFF | TGCAGCGCACCGGGGTTAGGCGGGAGTGAAAAACTGTTTTTT | TRBJ1-4 | - | - | TRBV29-1
CASKGPNEKLFF | TGTGCCAGCAAGGGGCCTAATGAAAAACTGTTTTTT | TRBJ1-4 | - | - | TRBV28
CASSVGTEKNF | TGTGCCAGCAGCGTTGGGACCGAAAAAAACTTC | TRBJ2-7 | many | - | TRBV7-9
CATSRTSGSYEQYF | TGTGCCACCAGCAGGACTAGCGGCTCCTACGAGCAGTACTTC | TRBJ2-7 | few | TRBD2 | TRBV15
CASWGSREVLETQYF | TGTGCCAGCTGGGGATCCAGGGAAGTTCTAGAGACCCAGTACTTC | TRBJ2-5 | - | - | TRBV10-3
CASSIGRDNNYGYTF | TGTGCCAGTAGTATTGGCAGGGATAATAACTATGGCTACACCTTC | TRBJ1-2 | many | - | TRBV19
CSVEFFGGDSPLHF | TGCAGCGTTGAGTTTTTTGGTGGGGATTCACCCCTCCACTTT | TRBJ1-6 | - | - | TRBV29-1
CSAKLWDRNTGELFF | TGCAGTGCTAAGCTCTGGGACAGGAACACCGGGGAGCTGTTTTTT | TRBJ2-2 | many | TRBD1 | TRBV20-1
CSVELAGGPSGELFF | TGCAGCGTTGAACTAGCGGGAGGGCCCAGCGGGGAGCTGTTTTTT | TRBJ2-2 | - | TRBD2 | TRBV29-1
CASSTGTGLVELFF | TGTGCCAGCAGCACCGGGACAGGGTTGGTCGAGCTGTTTTTT | TRBJ2-2 | - | TRBD1 | TRBV7-9
CASSPTNTEAFF | TGTGCCAGCTCACCTACTAACACTGAAGCTTTCTTT | TRBJ1-1 | - | - | TRBV7-8
CATSRRQGFQPQHF | TGTGCCACCAGCAGACGCCAGGGTTTTCAGCCCCAGCATTTT | TRBJ1-5 | few | - | TRBV15
CASSSGTSDRGF | TGCGCCAGCAGCTCCGGGACTTCCGATCGTGGCTTC | TRBJ2-7 | - | - | TRBV5-1
CASSDPGQGFGGYTF | TGCGCCAGCAGCGACCCGGGACAGGGTTTTGGAGGCTACACCTTC | TRBJ1-2 | few | TRBD1 | TRBV5-1
CASSVGGRNQPQHF | TGTGCCAGCAGCGTAGGAGGCCGTAATCAGCCCCAGCATTTT | TRBJ1-5 | many | - | TRBV9
CASSLAGLNNQPQHF | TGTGCCAGCAGTTTAGCGGGACTCAACAATCAGCCCCAGCATTTT | TRBJ1-5 | - | - | TRBV12-3/TRBV12-4
CASRRDMLGTEAFF | TGTGCCAGCAGGAGGGACATGTTGGGCACTGAAGCTTTCTTT | TRBJ1-1 | few | - | TRBV6-2/TRBV6-3
CSVEDRDRGYEQYF | TGCAGCGTTGAAGATCGGGACAGAGGTTACGAGCAGTACTTC | TRBJ2-7 | few | TRBD1 | TRBV29-1
CATSRDFGNTEAFF | TGTGCCACCAGCAGAGATTTTGGGAACACTGAAGCTTTCTTT | TRBJ1-1 | few | - | TRBV15
CASSDRASAYQETQYF | TGTGCCAGCAGTGATCGGGCTAGCGCCTACCAAGAGACCCAGTACTTC | TRBJ2-5 | - | - | TRBV2
CASSLTGPQPQHF | TGTGCCAGCAGTTTAACAGGTCCTCAGCCCCAGCATTTT | TRBJ1-5 | many | - | TRBV12-3/TRBV12-4
CASSHALDRDLMGQPQHF | TGTGCCAGCAGCCACGCCCTAGACAGGGATTTAATGGGTCAGCCCCAGCATTTT | TRBJ1-5 | once | TRBD1 | TRBV2
CASSRYRADYGYTF | TGTGCCAGCAGCAGATACAGGGCTGACTATGGCTACACCTTC | TRBJ1-2 | - | - | TRBV7-2
CSVERGFFNYGYTF | TGCAGCGTTGAGCGGGGGTTTTTTAACTATGGCTACACCTTC | TRBJ1-2 | - | - | TRBV29-1
CASSLDGPNTGELFF | TGTGCCAGCAGCTTAGACGGGCCGAACACCGGGGAGCTGTTTTTT | TRBJ2-2 | few | - | TRBV7-2
CASSSPSDYEQYF | TGTGCCAGCAGTTCCCCGTCCGACTACGAGCAGTACTTC | TRBJ2-7 | many | - | TRBV6-6
CASGASLGVLSNYGYTF | TGTGCCAGCGGAGCATCATTGGGCGTCTTGTCGAACTATGGCTACACCTTC | TRBJ1-2 | - | - | TRBV6-1
CASSGGQGAYNEQFF | TGTGCCAGCAGCGGGGGACAGGGGGCTTACAATGAGCAGTTCTTC | TRBJ2-1 | - | TRBD1 | TRBV9
CASSPRGSSYNSPLHF | TGTGCCAGCAGCCCCCGTGGTAGCTCCTATAATTCACCCCTCCACTTT | TRBJ1-6 | many | - | TRBV11-2
CASSTGATNEAFF | TGTGCCAGCAGTACAGGGGCAACTAATGAAGCTTTCTTT | TRBJ1-1 | - | TRBD1 | TRBV6-6
CSVAPSLLYEQYF | TGCAGCGTTGCTCCTAGCCTCCTCTACGAGCAGTACTTC | TRBJ2-7 | many | - | TRBV29-1
CAINLGVNYGYTF | TGTGCCATCAATTTGGGGGTGAACTATGGCTACACCTTC | TRBJ1-2 | - | - | TRBV10-3
CASSNRDLNSPLHF | TGTGCCAGCAGCAACCGGGACTTAAATTCACCCCTCCACTTT | TRBJ1-6 | - | - | TRBV7-2
CAISEDRTGNGYTF | TGTGCCATCAGTGAGGATAGGACCGGAAATGGCTACACCTTC | TRBJ1-2 | many | - | TRBV10-3
CASSLVSTSGSLQFF | TGTGCCAGCAGCTTAGTGTCTACTAGCGGGAGCTTGCAGTTCTTC | TRBJ2-1 | - | TRBD2 | TRBV7-8
CASSEYGSQPQHF | TGTGCCAGCAGTGAATATGGGAGTCAGCCCCAGCATTTT | TRBJ1-5 | few | - | TRBV2
CSALRQAGGTEAFF | TGCAGTGCTCTTCGACAGGCCGGTGGCACTGAAGCTTTCTTT | TRBJ1-1 | many | - | TRBV20-1
CASSLLWDTNNSPLHF | TGTGCCAGCAGCTTGTTATGGGACACAAATAATTCACCCCTCCACTTT | TRBJ1-6 | many | - | TRBV5-5
CASSPEIPATNEKLFF | TGTGCCAGCAGCCCTGAGATCCCTGCAACTAATGAAAAACTGTTTTTT | TRBJ1-4 | - | - | TRBV11-1
CSVEVAQDKFGYTF | TGCAGCGTTGAAGTGGCACAGGACAAATTTGGCTACACCTTC | TRBJ1-2 | - | - | TRBV29-1
CASNEKRLEKYF | TGTGCCAGCAACGAAAAACGACTAGAGAAGTACTTC | TRBJ2-7 | - | - | TRBV7-9
CASSEYVGNGEKLFF | TGTGCCAGCAGTGAATATGTAGGGAATGGAGAAAAACTGTTTTTT | TRBJ1-4 | once | - | TRBV12-3/TRBV12-4
CATSMEEVQPQHF | TGTGCCACCAGCATGGAGGAGGTTCAGCCCCAGCATTTT | TRBJ1-5 | - | - | TRBV15
CAWGGGGEQYF | TGTGCCTGGGGAGGGGGTGGCGAGCAGTACTTC | TRBJ2-7 | - | - | TRBV7-9
CASSMGTGNYGYTF | TGTGCCAGCAGCATGGGGACAGGGAACTATGGCTACACCTTC | TRBJ1-2 | many | TRBD1 | TRBV7-9
CASSPQTTGSYGYTF | TGCGCCAGCAGCCCACAGACGACAGGGAGCTATGGCTACACCTTC | TRBJ1-2 | few | TRBD1 | TRBV5-1
CASSLGAGGIETQYF | TGTGCCAGCAGCCTAGGGGCGGGGGGAATCGAGACCCAGTACTTC | TRBJ2-5 | - | TRBD2 | TRBV11-2
CASSTRDREDYGYTF | TGCGCCAGCAGCACTCGGGACAGGGAAGACTATGGCTACACCTTC | TRBJ1-2 | - | TRBD1 | TRBV4-3
CAGQQDSNQPQHF | TGTGCCGGACAGCAAGATAGCAATCAGCCCCAGCATTTT | TRBJ1-5 | - | - | TRBV2
CATSRVPGQGVYEQYF | TGTGCCACCAGCAGAGTTCCGGGACAGGGGGTCTACGAGCAGTACTTC | TRBJ2-7 | - | TRBD1 | TRBV15
CASSDSISTNTEAFF | TGTGCCAGCAGTGACTCGATTTCGACGAACACTGAAGCTTTCTTT | TRBJ1-1 | - | - | TRBV6-4
CASSSLAGAPYNEQFF | TGTGCCAGCAGCTCGCTAGCGGGAGCCCCCTACAATGAGCAGTTCTTC | TRBJ2-1 | - | TRBD2 | TRBV7-2